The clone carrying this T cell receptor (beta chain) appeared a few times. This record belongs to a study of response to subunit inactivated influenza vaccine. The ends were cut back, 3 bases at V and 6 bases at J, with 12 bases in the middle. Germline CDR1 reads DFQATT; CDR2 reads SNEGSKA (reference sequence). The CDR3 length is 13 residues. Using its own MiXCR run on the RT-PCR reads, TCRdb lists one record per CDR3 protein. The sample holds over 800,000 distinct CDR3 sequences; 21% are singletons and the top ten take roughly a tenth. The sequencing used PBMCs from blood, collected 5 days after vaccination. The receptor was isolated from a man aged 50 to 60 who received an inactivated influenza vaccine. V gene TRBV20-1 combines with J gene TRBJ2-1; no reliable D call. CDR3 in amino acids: CSASLSGSNEQFF. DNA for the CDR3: TGCAGTGCTAGTTTAAGTGGTAGCAATGAGCAGTTCTTC.